The 22 T cell receptor beta chains reported below all come from one sample, sequenced in a study of control samples from healthy donors and cancer patients. This table comes from immunoSEQ multiplex PCR, and its TCRdb copy is limited to in-frame clones, with some not included. The table includes about 94,000 clones, 90% detected once. Sequencing was carried out using blood. These TCRs come from a woman under 30 in good health.

V and J are TRBV12-5 and TRBJ1-5; D is uncertain. The CDR3 spans 13 residues. Trimming stripped 5 bases from V and 5 bases from J, with 10 bases between. The germline V gene has CDR1 LGHNT and CDR2 FRNRAP. The CDR3 region is CASGLQRDQPQHF. The CDR3 nucleotides read TGTGCTAGTGGTCTACAAAGAGATCAGCCCCAGCATTTT.

In DNA, the CDR3 is TGTGCCACCAGCGAGGGAAGCTATGGCTACACCTTC. Its translation is CATSEGSYGYTF. The chain uses TRBV24-1 and TRBJ1-2; no firm D call. CDR1 KGHDR and CDR2 SFDVKD come from the germline V gene. Trimming shortened V by 7 bases and J by 4 bases, and 9 bases separated the two germline ends. This CDR3 comprises 12 residues.

The chain links TRBV5-8 to TRBJ1-3, with D uncertain. The germline V gene encodes CDR1 SGHTS and CDR2 YDEGEE. The V end was cut by 6 bases, the J end by 3 bases, with 16 bases between. The CDR3 length is 15 residues. The DNA of the CDR3 is TGTGCCAGCATCGGACTCGGATCTCATGGAAACACCATATATTTT. Translation: CASIGLGSHGNTIYF.

V and J are TRBV5-4 and TRBJ2-3, with a weak D call TRBD2 (5 bases). V lost 2 bases and J lost 3, with 13 bases in between. CDR1 is SGHNT and CDR2 is YYREEE in the germline V gene (reference sequence). The CDR3 length is 15 residues. The CDR3 DNA sequence: TGTGCCAGCAGCTTCCTGATGAGCGGAACAGATACGCAGTATTTT. It encodes CASSFLMSGTDTQYF.

This chain connects TRBV2 to TRBJ2-3, with D perhaps matching TRBD1 (8 bases). This CDR3 contains 16 residues. Germline values: CDR1 SNHLY, CDR2 FYNNEI. V lost 1 base and J lost 7, with 18 bases in between. The CDR3 sequence is CASSEGATGGGHTQYF. In nucleotides, the CDR3 is TGTGCCAGCAGTGAAGGGGCAACAGGGGGAGGGCATACGCAGTATTTT.

The chain carries TRBV3-1 (or the pseudogene TRBV3-2) and TRBJ2-1; 8 bases map to TRBD2. Germline V gene lookup returns CDR1 LGHDT and CDR2 YNNKEL (reference sequence). This CDR3 has 18 residues. V lost 4 bases and J lost 3; bases outside the gene matches: 14. CDR3 sequence: CASSRIGAVAGGYNEQFF. The CDR3 region has the DNA TGTGCCAGCAGCCGCATAGGAGCCGTGGCGGGGGGCTACAATGAGCAGTTCTTC.

The sample holds a few counts of this clone. This chain uses TRBV5-1 with TRBJ1-1; 7 bases match TRBD1. Per germline, CDR1 SGHRS and CDR2 YFSETQ. The CDR3 extends over 18 amino acids. V lost 4 bases, J lost 1 base, and 16 bases stayed unmatched. CDR3 sequence: CASSSAGGLIQRNTEAFF. CDR3 nucleotide sequence: TGCGCCAGCAGCAGTGCAGGGGGGCTCATCCAGAGGAACACTGAAGCTTTCTTT.

This rearrangement joins TRBV2 to TRBJ2-5, with 10 bases fitting TRBD2. V lost 4 bases and J lost 4; bases outside the gene matches: 6. Germline lookup yields CDR1 SNHLY and CDR2 FYNNEI. This CDR3 is built from 15 residues. CDR3 sequence reads: CASSASSGGRETQYF. The CDR3, as DNA: TGTGCCAGCAGTGCGTCTAGCGGGGGCAGAGAGACCCAGTACTTC.

This clone was counted a single time. This chain connects TRBV7-7 to TRBJ2-5; D is possibly TRBD1 (6 bases). Germline CDR1 and CDR2: SSHAT and FNYEAQ (reference sequence). The CDR3 is 14 residues long. Trimming shortened V by 0 bases and J by 3 bases, and 8 bases separated the two germline ends. The CDR3 here is CASSLAGAEETQYF. CDR3 nucleotides: TGTGCCAGCAGCTTAGCGGGGGCCGAAGAGACCCAGTACTTC.

The chain joins TRBV5-4 to TRBJ2-1; D is possibly TRBD2 (6 bases). This CDR3 region has 14 residues. The germline V and J ends were trimmed by 4 bases and 5 bases, with 13 bases remaining between them. Germline lookup yields CDR1 SGHNT and CDR2 YYREEE (reference sequence). The CDR3 bases are TGTGCCAGCAGCCACGGGGGACCCAACAATGAGCAGTTCTTC. This codes for CASSHGGPNNEQFF.

The J gene is TRBJ2-5, the V gene TRBV6-1; the D is unclear. The V end was cut by 2 bases, the J end by 5 bases, with 15 bases between. The length of the CDR3 is 15 residues. CDR1 MNHNS and CDR2 SASEGT come from the germline V gene. The CDR3 DNA reads as TGTGCCAGCAGTGAACCCCAAGGACCCCAGGAGACCCAGTACTTC. It is translated as CASSEPQGPQETQYF.

The J gene is TRBJ2-3, the V gene TRBV3-1 (or the pseudogene TRBV3-2), with 8 bases fitting TRBD2. After removal of 2 bases from V and 3 bases from J, the junction contained 7 bases not matched to a gene. Germline CDR1 is LGHDT and CDR2 is YNNKEL (reference sequence). The CDR3 is made up of 16 amino acids. The chain's CDR3 is CASSQTGTSSTDTQYF. The CDR3 DNA follows: TGTGCCAGCAGCCAAACCGGGACTAGTAGTACAGATACGCAGTATTTT.

The rearrangement uses TRBV21-1 and TRBJ2-2; the table's D call TRBD1 went unverified against the DNA. TRBV21-1 is termed a pseudogene. This CDR3 has 16 amino acids. The DNA for the CDR3 is TGTGCCAGCAGCAAAGGAGGGGGCAGAATCACCGGGGAGCTGTTTTTT. This codes for CASSKGGGRITGELFF.

This chain joins TRBV2 and TRBJ1-1, with 7 bases matching TRBD1. The CDR3 runs to 14 residues. From germline, CDR1 is SNHLY and CDR2 FYNNEI. The V gene end was trimmed by 9 bases and the J gene end by 0 bases; junction bases not matched to a gene: 7. CDR3 loop: CASTIDRVNTEAFF. The CDR3 bases are TGTGCCAGTACGATAGACAGGGTGAACACTGAAGCTTTCTTT.

The chain links TRBV5-1 to TRBJ1-5; D is undetermined. The CDR3 has 13 amino acids. CDR1 and CDR2 from the germline V gene are SGHRS and YFSETQ. With 5 bases removed from V and 6 bases from J, the gap between germline ends came to 12 bases. CDR3 sequence (DNA): TGCGCCAGCAGAATTCCGGCAAGTCAGCCCCAGCATTTT. This sequence encodes CASRIPASQPQHF.

This sequence joins TRBV18 and TRBJ2-7, with D possibly matching TRBD2 (6 bases). V lost 6 bases, J lost 1 base, and 13 bases lay in between. The CDR3 length is 14 residues. Per the germline V gene, CDR1 is KGHSH and CDR2 is LQKENI. DNA for the CDR3: TGTGCCAGCTCGTCCGGGACTCCGTCCTACGAGCAGTACTTC. Its translation is CASSSGTPSYEQYF.

This clone was picked up one time. The chain uses TRBV10-3 and TRBJ2-3; the D gene is possibly TRBD2 (7 bases). The ends were cut back, 0 bases at V and 1 base at J, with 8 bases in the middle. This CDR3 has 15 amino acids. Germline CDR1 reads ENHRY; CDR2 reads SYGVKD. This CDR3 is CAISESGGRTDTQYF. The CDR3 nucleotides read TGTGCCATCAGTGAGTCGGGGGGGCGCACAGATACGCAGTATTTT.

V gene TRBV11-2 combines with J gene TRBJ1-6; D might be TRBD1 (6 bases). V lost 6 bases to trimming and J lost 10 bases, with 19 bases between them. The germline V gene has CDR1 SGHAT and CDR2 FQNNGV. The CDR3 spans 15 residues. Here the CDR3 reads CASRPGAQVYSPLHF. DNA of the CDR3: TGTGCCAGCAGACCAGGGGCGCAGGTTTACTCACCCCTCCACTTT.

V and J are TRBV3-1 (or the pseudogene TRBV3-2) and TRBJ1-1; D unclear. This CDR3 has 12 amino acids. Germline V CDR1 and CDR2: LGHDT, YNNKEL (reference sequence). V was cut by 5 bases and J by 1 base, with 5 bases left in between. The CDR3 protein is CASSYTNTEAFF. Here the CDR3 DNA reads TGTGCCAGCAGCTACACGAACACTGAAGCTTTCTTT.

The rearrangement links TRBV3-1 (or the pseudogene TRBV3-2) to TRBJ1-1; D not resolved. This CDR3 has 17 residues. Germline values: CDR1 LGHDT, CDR2 YNNKEL (reference sequence). V lost 0 bases, J lost 0 bases, and 14 bases lay in between. This CDR3 is CASSQDRITIMNTEAFF. The CDR3 DNA is TGTGCCAGCAGCCAAGATCGGATAACTATCATGAACACTGAAGCTTTCTTT.

The chain couples TRBV24-1 to TRBJ2-5, with 9 bases fitting TRBD1. The germline CDR1 and CDR2 sequences are KGHDR and SFDVKD. The trim removed 3 bases at V and 4 bases at J, leaving 2 bases unmatched. CDR3 length: 14 residues. CDR3 nucleotides: TGTGCCACCAGTGATGGGACAGGGCGAGAGACCCAGTACTTC. This sequence encodes CATSDGTGRETQYF.

The chain couples TRBV5-6 to TRBJ2-7; D is unresolved. The germline CDR1 and CDR2 sequences are SGHDT and YYEEEE. The CDR3 has 11 residues. V lost 1 base, J lost 4 bases, and 3 bases lay in between. The CDR3 coding sequence is TGTGCCAGCAGCTTGAAGTACGAGCAGTACTTC. This translates into CASSLKYEQYF.